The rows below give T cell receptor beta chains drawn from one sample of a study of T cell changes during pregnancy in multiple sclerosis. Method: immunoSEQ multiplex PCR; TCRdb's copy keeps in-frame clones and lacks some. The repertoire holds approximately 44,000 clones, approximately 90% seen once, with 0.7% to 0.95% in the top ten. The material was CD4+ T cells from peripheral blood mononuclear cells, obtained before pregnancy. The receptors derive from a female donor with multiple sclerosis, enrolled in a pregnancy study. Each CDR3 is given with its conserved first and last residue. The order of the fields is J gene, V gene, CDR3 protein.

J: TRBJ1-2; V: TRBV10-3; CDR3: CAISGGVMIRGYTF
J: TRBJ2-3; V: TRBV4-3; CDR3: CASSQAGTSGGSTQYF
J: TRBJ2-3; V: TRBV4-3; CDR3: CASSQTSGDTDTQYF
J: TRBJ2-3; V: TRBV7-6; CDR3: CASSSGLAGAGADTQYF
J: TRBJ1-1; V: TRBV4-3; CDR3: CASSRSDITATEAFF
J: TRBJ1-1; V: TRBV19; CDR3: CASSIRGSTEAFF
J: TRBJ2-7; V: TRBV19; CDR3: CASGPTGGYEQYF
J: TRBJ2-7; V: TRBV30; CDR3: CAWSAPGQAYEQYF
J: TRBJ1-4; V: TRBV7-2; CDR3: CASSPAGVVEKLFF
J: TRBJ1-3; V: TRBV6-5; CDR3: CASRNAGGNTIYF
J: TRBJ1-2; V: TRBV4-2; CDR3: CASSQSTGPSYGYTF
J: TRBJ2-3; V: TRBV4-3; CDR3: CASSLRQLSTDTQYF
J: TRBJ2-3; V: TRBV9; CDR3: CASSVRTSGGTDTQYF
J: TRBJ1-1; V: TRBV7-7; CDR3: CASSKGESTEAFF
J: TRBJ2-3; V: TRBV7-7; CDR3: CASSAGQPNLRADTQYF
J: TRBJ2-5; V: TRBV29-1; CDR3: CSVEYSLQETQYF
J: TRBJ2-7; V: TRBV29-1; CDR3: CSVAGSSYEQYF
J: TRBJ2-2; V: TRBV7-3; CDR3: CASSLGQAAGELFF
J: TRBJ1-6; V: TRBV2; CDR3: CATGEGYNSPLHF
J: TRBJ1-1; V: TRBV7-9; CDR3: CASSLVGLENGEAFF
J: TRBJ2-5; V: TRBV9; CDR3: CASSLSGQGRETQYF
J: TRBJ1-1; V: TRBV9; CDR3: CASSAGTGEMNTEAFF
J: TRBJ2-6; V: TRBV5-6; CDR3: CASSLVRASGANVLTF
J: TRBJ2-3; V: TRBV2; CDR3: CASRGGISSGDTQYF
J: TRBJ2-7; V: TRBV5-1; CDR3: CASSTSGGGGEQYF
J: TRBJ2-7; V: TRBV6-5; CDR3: CASSPSGSYEQYF
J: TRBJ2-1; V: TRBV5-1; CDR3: CASSLVSQIQGQFF
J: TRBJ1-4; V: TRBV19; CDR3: CASRRQGGEKLFF
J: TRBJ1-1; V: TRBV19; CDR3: CASRWALNTEAFF
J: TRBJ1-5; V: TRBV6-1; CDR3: CASSEIVHPAGNQPQHF
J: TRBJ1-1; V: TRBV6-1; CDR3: CARRGGRNPEAFF